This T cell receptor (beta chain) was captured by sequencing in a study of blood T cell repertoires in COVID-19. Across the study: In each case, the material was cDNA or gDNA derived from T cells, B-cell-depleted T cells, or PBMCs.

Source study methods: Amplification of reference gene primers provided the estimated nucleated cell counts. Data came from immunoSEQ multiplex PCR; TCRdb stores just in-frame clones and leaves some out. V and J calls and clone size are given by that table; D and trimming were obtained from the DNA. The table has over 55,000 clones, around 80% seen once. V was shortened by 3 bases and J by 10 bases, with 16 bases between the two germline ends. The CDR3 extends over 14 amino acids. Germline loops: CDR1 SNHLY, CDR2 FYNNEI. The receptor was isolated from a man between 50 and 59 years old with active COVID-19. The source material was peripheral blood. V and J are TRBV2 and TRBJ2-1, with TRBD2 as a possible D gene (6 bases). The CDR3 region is CASSERGTVSEQFF. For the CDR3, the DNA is TGTGCCAGCAGTGAGCGCGGGACTGTGAGCGAGCAGTTCTTC.